This TCR beta chain was recovered during a study of vaccination and CD4 T cells after COVID-19. The CDR3 is made up of 14 amino acids. Germline CDR1 reads GTSNPN; CDR2 reads SVGIG (reference sequence). Germline trimming cut 2 bases from V and 9 bases from J; bases unmatched to any gene: 11. Details on this clonotype: The antigen is undetermined.

The treatment is: roughly nine-day PBMC culture with coronavirus spike peptide pools or control peptides (ViraFEST assay). Oncomine TCR Beta short-read sequencing was applied to DNA from cultured CD4+ T cells. The authors extracted genomic DNA from cultured CD4+ T cells. Each CDR3 protein is one row after TCRdb ran MiXCR on the PCR reads. Of roughly 3,900 distinct CDR3 sequences in the sample, 60% to 80% were seen once. V usage is TRBV30 and J usage is TRBJ1-2; 8 bases are a match to TRBD1. Material: CD4+ T cells from blood, cultured in vitro. This TCR came from a human donor who had recovered from COVID-19. CDR3 loop: CAWSFRRQGLSYTF. The CDR3 nucleotides are TGTGCCTGGAGTTTCCGAAGACAGGGGCTAAGCTACACCTTC.